The TCR beta chain under discussion was sequenced for a study of blood T cell repertoires in COVID-19. Overall study context: Italy, Spain and the United States were the sources of the convalescent and acute COVID-19 samples.

Per the authors' pipeline: Nucleated cell number was recorded as an estimate derived from reference gene primer amplification. The method was immunoSEQ multiplex PCR; TCRdb's version includes in-frame clones alone and lacks a portion of them. That table supplies the V and J calls and clone size; D and trimming were determined from the DNA. The data show more than 95,000 clones, approximately 85% seen once. Germline CDR1 and CDR2: SQVTM and ANQGSEA. Between the trimmed V and J ends, which lost 5 bases and 0 bases, there was a span of 19 bases. CDR3 length: 16 residues. The chain employs TRBV29-1 and TRBJ1-1, with D perhaps matching TRBD1 (5 bases). This TCR derives from a man under 40 with COVID-19, enrolled during active disease. The sample taken for sequencing was peripheral blood. The CDR3 DNA follows: TGCAGCGTTTTCGTCAGGGCCAGTTTCGTGAACACTGAAGCTTTCTTT. It yields the protein CSVFVRASFVNTEAFF.